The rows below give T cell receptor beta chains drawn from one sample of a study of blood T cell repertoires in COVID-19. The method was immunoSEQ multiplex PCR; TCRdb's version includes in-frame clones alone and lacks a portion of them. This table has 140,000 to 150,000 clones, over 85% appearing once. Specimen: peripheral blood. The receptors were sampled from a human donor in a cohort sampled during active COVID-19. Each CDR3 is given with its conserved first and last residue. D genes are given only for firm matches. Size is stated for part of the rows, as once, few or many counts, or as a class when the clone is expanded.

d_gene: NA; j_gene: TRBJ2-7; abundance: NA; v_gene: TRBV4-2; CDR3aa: CASSQDRGYEQYF; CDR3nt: TGTGCCAGCAGCCAAGATCGAGGCTACGAGCAGTACTTC
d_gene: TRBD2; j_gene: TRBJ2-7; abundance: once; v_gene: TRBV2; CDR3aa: CASSPILAGGPYDFF; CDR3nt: TGTGCCAGCAGCCCGATACTAGCGGGGGGGCCTTACGATTTCTTC
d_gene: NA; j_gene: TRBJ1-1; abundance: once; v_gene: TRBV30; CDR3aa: CAWAIDTEAFF; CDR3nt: TGTGCCTGGGCCATTGACACTGAAGCTTTCTTT
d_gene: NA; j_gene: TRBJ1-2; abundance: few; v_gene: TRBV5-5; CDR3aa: CASSPFSGIYGYTF; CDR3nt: TGTGCCAGCAGCCCTTTCTCGGGGATCTATGGCTACACCTTC
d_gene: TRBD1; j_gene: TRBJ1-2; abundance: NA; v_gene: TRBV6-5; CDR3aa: CASTTQGLVYTF; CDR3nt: TGTGCCAGCACCACACAGGGGTTGGTCTACACCTTC
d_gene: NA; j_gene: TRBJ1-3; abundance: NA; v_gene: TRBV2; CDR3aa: CASSEVIGIGNTIYF; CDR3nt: TGTGCCAGCAGTGAAGTAATCGGGATAGGGAACACCATATATTTT
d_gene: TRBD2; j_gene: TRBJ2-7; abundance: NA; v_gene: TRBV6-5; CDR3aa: CASSLTGGTGYEQYF; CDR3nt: TGTGCCAGCAGTTTGACGGGGGGTACGGGCTACGAGCAGTACTTC
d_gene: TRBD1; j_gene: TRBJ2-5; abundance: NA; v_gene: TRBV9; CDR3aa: CASGSRTGAQETQYF; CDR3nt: TGTGCCAGCGGATCCCGGACAGGGGCTCAAGAGACCCAGTACTTC
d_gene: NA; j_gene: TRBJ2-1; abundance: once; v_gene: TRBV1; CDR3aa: CTSSQVASGRRHNEQFF; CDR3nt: TGCACCAGCAGCCAAGTCGCTAGCGGGCGCAGGCACAATGAGCAGTTCTTC
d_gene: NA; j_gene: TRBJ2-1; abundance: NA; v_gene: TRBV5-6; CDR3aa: CASSLPRVGNEQFF; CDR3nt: TGTGCCAGCAGCCTCCCGAGGGTAGGGAATGAGCAGTTCTTC
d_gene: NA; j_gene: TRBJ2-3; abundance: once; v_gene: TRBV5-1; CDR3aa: CASSPNQGTDTQYF; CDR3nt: TGCGCCAGCAGCCCTAACCAGGGCACAGATACGCAGTATTTT
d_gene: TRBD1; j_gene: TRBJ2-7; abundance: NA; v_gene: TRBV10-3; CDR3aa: CAISEGTGGYEQYF; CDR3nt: TGTGCCATCAGTGAGGGGACAGGGGGCTACGAGCAGTACTTC
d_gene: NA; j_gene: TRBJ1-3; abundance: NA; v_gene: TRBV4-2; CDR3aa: CASSQGTRGNTIYF; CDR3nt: TGTGCCAGCAGCCAAGGTACTAGGGGAAACACCATATATTTT
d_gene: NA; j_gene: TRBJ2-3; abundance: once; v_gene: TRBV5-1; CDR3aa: CASSLVRDTQYF; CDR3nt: TGCGCCAGCAGCTTGGTTAGAGATACGCAGTATTTT
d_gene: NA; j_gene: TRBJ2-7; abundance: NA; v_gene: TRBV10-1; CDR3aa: CASRPRGGGLEQYF; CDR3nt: TGCGCCAGCAGACCTAGAGGGGGGGGTTTGGAGCAGTACTTC
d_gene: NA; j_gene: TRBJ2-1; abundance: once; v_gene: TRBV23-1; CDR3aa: CASSLPEERSYNEQFF; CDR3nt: TGCGCCAGCAGTCTCCCCGAGGAGAGGTCCTACAATGAGCAGTTCTTC
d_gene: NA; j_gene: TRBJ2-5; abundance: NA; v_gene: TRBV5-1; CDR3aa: CASSGGTVLEETQYF; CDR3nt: TGCGCCAGCAGCGGAGGGACGGTGCTCGAAGAGACCCAGTACTTC
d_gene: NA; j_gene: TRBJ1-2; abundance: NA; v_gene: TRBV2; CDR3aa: CASSGRPGSSYGYTF; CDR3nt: TGTGCCAGCAGTGGACGACCGGGTTCCTCCTATGGCTACACCTTC
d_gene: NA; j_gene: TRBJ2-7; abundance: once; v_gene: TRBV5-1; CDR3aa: CASSLGGQNYEQYF; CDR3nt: TGCGCCAGCAGCTTGGGAGGACAGAACTACGAGCAGTACTTC
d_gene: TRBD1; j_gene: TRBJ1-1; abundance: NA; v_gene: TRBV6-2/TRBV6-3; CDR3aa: CASSDRGQETEAFF; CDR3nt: TGTGCCAGCAGCGACAGGGGGCAAGAGACTGAAGCTTTCTTT
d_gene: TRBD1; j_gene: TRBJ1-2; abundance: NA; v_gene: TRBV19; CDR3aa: CASSITTGGFYGYTF; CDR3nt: TGTGCCAGTAGTATTACGACAGGGGGCTTCTATGGCTACACCTTC
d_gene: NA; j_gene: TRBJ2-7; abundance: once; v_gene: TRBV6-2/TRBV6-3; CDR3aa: CASSYERGGPYEQYF; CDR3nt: TGTGCCAGCAGTTACGAACGGGGTGGACCCTACGAGCAGTACTTC
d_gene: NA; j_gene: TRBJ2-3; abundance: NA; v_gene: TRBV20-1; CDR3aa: CSARDSYTQYF; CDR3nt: TGCAGTGCTAGAGATTCATATACGCAGTATTTT
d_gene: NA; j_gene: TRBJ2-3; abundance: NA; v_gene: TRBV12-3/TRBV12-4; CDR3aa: CASSLQGYTQYF; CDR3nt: TGTGCCAGCAGTTTACAGGGCTATACGCAGTATTTT
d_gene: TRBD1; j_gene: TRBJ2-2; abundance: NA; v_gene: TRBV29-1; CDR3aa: CSVQDRGGTGELFF; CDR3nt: TGCAGCGTGCAAGACAGGGGGGGCACCGGGGAGCTGTTTTTT
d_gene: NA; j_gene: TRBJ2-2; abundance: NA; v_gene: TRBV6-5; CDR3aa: CASSRTGSNTGELFF; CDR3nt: TGTGCCAGCAGTCGGACGGGATCGAACACCGGGGAGCTGTTTTTT
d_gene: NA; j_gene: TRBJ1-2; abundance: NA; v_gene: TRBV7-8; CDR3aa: CASSARRQANYGYTF; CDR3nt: TGTGCCAGCAGCGCCAGGAGACAGGCTAACTATGGCTACACCTTC
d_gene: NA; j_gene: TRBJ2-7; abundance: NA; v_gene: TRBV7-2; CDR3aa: CASSLVGGGFSYEQYF; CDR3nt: TGTGCCAGCAGCTTAGTGGGTGGAGGGTTCTCCTACGAGCAGTACTTC
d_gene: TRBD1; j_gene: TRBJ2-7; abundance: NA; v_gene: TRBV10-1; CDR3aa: CAGKTGGGSYEQYF; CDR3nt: TGCGCCGGTAAGACAGGGGGCGGCTCCTACGAGCAGTACTTC
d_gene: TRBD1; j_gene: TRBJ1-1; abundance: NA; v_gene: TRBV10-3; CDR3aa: CAISDRGRILNTEAFF; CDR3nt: TGTGCCATCAGTGACAGGGGGCGAATCTTAAACACTGAAGCTTTCTTT
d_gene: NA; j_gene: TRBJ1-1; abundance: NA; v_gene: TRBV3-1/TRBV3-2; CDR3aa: CASSPMLEGSSATEAFF; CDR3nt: TGTGCCAGCAGCCCAATGTTGGAGGGTAGTTCGGCCACTGAAGCTTTCTTT
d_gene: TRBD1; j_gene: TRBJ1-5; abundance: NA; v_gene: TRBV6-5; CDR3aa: CASSKRTGREQPQHF; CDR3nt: TGTGCCAGCAGTAAAAGGACAGGGAGAGAACAGCCCCAGCATTTT
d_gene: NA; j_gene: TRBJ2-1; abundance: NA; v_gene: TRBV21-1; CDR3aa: CASSKDARLAGGYNEQFF; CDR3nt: TGTGCCAGCAGCAAAGACGCCCGGCTAGCGGGGGGTTACAATGAGCAGTTCTTC
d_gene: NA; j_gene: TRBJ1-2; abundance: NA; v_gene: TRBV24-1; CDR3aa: CATIKDRANYGYTF; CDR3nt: TGTGCCACCATTAAGGACAGAGCTAACTATGGCTACACCTTC
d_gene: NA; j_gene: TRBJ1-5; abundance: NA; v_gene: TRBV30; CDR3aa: CAWSVLGNQPQHF; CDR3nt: TGTGCCTGGAGTGTACTAGGGAATCAGCCCCAGCATTTT
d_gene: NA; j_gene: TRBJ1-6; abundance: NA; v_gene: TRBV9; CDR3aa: CASSKNRVDNSPLHF; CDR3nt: TGTGCCAGCAGCAAAAACAGGGTGGACAATTCACCCCTCCACTTT
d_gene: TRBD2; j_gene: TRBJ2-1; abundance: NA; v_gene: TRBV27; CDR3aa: CASRVNSGGGYNEQFF; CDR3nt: TGTGCCAGCAGGGTTAATAGCGGGGGGGGATACAATGAGCAGTTCTTC
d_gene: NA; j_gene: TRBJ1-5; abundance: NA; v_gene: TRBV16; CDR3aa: CASSLTGGGSQPQHF; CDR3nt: TGTGCCAGCAGCCTCACCGGGGGAGGGAGTCAGCCCCAGCATTTT
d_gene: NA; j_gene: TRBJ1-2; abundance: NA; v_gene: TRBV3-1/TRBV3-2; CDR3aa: CASSQSEGGYTF; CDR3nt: TGTGCCAGCAGCCAATCGGAGGGTGGCTACACCTTC
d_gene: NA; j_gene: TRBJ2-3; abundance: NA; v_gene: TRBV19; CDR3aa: CASSGDSAGTDTQYF; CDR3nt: TGTGCCAGTAGTGGGGACTCCGCGGGTACAGATACGCAGTATTTT
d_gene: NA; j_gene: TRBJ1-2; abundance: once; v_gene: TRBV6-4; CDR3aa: CASSDSSRGGYTF; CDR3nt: TGTGCCAGCAGTGACTCGTCCCGGGGTGGCTACACCTTC
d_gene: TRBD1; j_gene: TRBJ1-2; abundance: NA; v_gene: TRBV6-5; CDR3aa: CASSQDRGVYGYTF; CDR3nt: TGTGCCAGCAGCCAGGACAGGGGGGTCTATGGCTACACCTTC
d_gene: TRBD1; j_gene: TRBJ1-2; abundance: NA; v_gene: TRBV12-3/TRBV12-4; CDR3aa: CASSPDRVGGYTF; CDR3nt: TGTGCCAGCAGTCCCGACAGGGTGGGTGGCTACACCTTC